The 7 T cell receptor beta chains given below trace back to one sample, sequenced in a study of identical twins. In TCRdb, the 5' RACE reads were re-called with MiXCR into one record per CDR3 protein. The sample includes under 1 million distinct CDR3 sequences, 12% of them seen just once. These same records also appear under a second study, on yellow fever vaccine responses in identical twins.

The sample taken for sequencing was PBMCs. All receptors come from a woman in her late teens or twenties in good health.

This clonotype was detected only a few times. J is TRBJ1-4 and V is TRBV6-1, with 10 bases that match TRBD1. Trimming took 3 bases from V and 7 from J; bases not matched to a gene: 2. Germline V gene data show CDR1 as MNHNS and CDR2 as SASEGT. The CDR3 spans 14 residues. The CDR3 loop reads CASSEGQGSEKLFF. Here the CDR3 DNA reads TGTGCCAGCAGTGAGGGACAGGGGAGTGAAAAACTGTTTTTT.

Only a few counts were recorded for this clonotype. CDR3 residues: CSARSLLRGGLQETQYF. The CDR3 coding sequence is TGCAGTGCTAGATCCCTTTTAAGGGGGGGCCTTCAAGAGACCCAGTACTTC. The V gene is TRBV20-1, the J gene TRBJ2-5; maybe TRBD2 (7 bases). Germline-derived CDR1 and CDR2 are DFQATT and SNEGSKA (reference sequence). The CDR3 totals 17 residues. Trimming stripped 2 bases from V and 2 bases from J, with 21 bases between.

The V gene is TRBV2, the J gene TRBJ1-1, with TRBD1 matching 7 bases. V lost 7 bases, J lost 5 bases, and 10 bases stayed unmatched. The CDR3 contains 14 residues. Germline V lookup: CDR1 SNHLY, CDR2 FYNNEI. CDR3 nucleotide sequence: TGTGCCAGCACGGTCGACAGGGCCTTGACTGAAGCTTTCTTT. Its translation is CASTVDRALTEAFF.

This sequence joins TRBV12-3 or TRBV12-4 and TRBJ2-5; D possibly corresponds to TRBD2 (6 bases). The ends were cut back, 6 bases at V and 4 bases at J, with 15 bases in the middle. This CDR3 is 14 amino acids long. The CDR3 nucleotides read TGTGCCAGCAGGTTCGGGGGAGGAGTAGAGACCCAGTACTTC. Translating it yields CASRFGGGVETQYF.

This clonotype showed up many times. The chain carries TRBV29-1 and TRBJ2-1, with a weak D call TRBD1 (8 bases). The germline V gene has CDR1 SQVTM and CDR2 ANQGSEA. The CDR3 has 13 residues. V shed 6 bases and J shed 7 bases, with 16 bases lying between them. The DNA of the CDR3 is TGCAGCGTCCTACAGGGGGGGGAAAATGAGCAGTTCTTC. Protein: CSVLQGGENEQFF.

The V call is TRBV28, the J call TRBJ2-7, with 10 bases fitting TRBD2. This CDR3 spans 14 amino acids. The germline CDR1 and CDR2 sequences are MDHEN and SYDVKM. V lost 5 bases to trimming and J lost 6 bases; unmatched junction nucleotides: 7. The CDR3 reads CASSVSGRAAEQYF. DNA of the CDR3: TGTGCCAGCAGTGTCAGCGGGAGGGCCGCCGAGCAGTACTTC.

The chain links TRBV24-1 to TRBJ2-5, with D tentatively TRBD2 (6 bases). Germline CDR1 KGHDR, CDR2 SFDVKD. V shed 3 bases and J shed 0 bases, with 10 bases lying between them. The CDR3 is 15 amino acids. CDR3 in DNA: TGTGCCACCAGTGATCCAAGGACTAACCAAGAGACCCAGTACTTC. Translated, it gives CATSDPRTNQETQYF.